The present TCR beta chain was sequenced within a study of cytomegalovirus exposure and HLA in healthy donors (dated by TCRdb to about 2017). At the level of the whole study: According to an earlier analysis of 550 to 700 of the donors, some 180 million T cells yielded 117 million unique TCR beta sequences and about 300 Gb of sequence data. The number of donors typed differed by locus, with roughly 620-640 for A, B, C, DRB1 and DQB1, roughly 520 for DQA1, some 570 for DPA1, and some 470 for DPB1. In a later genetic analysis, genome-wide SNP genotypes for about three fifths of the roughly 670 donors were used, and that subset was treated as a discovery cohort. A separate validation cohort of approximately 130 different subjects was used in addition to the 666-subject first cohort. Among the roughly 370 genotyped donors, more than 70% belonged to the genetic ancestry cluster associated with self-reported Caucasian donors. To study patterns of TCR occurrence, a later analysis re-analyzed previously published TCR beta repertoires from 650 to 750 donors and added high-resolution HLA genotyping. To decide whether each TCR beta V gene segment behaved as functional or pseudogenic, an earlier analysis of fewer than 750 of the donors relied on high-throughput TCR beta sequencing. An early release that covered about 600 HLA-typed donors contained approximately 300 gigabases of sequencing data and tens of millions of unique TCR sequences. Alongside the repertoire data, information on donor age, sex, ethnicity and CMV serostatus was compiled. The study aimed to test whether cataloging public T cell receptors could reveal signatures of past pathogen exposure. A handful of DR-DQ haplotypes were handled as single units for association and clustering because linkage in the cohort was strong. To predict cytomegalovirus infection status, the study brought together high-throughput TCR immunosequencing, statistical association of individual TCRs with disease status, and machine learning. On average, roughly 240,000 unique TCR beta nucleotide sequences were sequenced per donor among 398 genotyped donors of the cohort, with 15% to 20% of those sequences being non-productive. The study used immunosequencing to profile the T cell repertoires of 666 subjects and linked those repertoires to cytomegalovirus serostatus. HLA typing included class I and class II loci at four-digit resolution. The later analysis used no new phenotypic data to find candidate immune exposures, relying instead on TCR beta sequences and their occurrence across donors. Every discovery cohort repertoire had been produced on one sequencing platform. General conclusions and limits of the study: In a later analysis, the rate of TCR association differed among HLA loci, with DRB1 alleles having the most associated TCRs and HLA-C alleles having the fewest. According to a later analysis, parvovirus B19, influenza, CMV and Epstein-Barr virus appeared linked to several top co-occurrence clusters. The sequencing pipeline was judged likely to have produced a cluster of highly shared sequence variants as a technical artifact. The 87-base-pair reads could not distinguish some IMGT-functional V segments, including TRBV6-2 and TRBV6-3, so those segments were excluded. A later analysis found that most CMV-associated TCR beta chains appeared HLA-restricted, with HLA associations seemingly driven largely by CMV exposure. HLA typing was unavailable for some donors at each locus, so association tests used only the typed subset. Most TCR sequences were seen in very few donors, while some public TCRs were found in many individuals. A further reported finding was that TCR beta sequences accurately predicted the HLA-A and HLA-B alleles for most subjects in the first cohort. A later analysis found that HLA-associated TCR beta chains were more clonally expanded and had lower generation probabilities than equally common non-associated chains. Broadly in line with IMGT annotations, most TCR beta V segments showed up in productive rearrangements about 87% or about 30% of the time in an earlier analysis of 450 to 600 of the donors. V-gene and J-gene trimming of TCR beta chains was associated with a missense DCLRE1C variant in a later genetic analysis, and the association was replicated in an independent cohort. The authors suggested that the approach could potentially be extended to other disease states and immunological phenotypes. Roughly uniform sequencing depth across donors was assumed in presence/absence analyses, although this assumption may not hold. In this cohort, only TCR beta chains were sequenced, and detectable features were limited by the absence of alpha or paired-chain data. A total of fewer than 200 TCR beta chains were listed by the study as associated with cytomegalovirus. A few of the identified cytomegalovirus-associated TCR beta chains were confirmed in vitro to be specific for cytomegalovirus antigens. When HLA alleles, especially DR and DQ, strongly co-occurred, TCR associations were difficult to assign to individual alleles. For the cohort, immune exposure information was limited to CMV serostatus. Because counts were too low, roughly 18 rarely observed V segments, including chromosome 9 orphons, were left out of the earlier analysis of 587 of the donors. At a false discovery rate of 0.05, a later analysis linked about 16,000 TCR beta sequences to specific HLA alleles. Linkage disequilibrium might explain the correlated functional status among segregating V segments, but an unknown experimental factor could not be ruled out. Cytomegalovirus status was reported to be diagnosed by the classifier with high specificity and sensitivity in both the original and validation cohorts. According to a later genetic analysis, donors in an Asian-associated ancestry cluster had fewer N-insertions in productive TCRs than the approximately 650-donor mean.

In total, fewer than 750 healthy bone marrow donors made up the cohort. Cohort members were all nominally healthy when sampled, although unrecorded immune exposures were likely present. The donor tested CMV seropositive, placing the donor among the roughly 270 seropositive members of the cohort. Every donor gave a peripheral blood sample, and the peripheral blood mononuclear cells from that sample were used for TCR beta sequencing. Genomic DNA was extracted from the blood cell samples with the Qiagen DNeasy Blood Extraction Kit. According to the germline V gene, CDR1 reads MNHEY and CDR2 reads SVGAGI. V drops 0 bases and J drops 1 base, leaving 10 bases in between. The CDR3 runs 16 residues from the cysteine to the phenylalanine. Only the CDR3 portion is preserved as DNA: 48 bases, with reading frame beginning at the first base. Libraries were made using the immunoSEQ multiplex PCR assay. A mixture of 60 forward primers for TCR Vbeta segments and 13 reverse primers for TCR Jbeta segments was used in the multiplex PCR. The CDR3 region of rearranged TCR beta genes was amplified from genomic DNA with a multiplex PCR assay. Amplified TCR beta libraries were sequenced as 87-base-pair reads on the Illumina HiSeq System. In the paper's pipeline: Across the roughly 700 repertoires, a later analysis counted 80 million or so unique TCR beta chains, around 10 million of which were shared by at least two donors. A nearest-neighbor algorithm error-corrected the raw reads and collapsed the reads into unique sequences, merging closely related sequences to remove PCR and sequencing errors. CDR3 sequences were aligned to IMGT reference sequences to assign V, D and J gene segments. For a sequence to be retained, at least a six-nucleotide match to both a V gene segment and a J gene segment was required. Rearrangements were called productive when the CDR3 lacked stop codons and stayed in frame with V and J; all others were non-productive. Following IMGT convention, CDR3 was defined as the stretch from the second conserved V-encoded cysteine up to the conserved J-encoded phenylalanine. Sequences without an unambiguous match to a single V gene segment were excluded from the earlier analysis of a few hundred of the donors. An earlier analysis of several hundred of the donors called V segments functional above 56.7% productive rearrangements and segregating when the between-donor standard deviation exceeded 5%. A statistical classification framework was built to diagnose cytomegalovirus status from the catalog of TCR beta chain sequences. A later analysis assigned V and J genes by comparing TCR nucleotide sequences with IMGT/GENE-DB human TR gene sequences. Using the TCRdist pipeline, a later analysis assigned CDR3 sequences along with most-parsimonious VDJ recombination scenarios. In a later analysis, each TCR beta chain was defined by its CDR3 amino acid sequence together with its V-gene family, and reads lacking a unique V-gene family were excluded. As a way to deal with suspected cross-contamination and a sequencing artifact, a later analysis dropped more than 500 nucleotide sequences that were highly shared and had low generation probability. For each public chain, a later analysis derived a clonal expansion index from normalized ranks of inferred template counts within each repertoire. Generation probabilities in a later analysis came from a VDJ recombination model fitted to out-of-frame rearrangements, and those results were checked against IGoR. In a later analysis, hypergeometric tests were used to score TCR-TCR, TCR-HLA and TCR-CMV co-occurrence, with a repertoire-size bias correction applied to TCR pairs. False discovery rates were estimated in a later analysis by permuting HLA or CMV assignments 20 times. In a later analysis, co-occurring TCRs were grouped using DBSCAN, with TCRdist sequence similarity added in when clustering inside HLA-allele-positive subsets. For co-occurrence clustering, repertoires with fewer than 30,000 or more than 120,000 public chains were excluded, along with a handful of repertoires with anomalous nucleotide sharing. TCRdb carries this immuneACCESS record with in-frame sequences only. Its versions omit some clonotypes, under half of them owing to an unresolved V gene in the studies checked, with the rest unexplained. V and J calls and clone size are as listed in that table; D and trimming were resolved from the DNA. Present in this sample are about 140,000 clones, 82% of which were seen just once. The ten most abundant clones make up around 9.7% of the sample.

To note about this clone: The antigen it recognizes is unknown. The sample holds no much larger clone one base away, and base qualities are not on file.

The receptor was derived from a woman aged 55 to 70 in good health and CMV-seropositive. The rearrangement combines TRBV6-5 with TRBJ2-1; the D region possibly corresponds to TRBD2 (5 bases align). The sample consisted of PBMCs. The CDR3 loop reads CASSYSKGGSYNEQFF. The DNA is TGTGCCAGCAGTTACTCGAAAGGCGGGTCCTACAATGAGCAGTTCTTC.